Shown below are 10 T cell receptor beta chains from a single sample sequenced in a study of shared clonotypes between healthy human individuals. Clones were read by immunoSEQ multiplex PCR, and TCRdb kept only the in-frame ones, dropping some. The sample has over 2,000,000 clones; roughly 93% are singletons. Terminally differentiated effector memory CD45RA+ cells were left out of the naive CD8 fraction, which was CD45RO-negative and positively selected for CCR7. The specimen was naive CD8+ T cells from PBMCs. The receptors were sampled from a man between 18 and 35 years old in good health. Some clones in this sample may be carry-over from other donors' samples.

This clone has only one observation. V gene TRBV4-1 combines with J gene TRBJ1-5, with TRBD1 matching over 8 bases. With V trimmed by 5 bases and J by 4 bases, 7 bases remained unmatched. Germline V gene data show CDR1 as MGHRA and CDR2 as YSYEKL. The CDR3 totals 15 residues. The CDR3 loop reads CASSTRTGPNQPQHF. The CDR3 coding sequence is TGCGCCAGCAGCACCCGGACAGGGCCGAATCAGCCCCAGCATTTT.

The rearrangement links TRBV27 to TRBJ1-1; no clear D gene. This CDR3 has 15 residues. CDR1 and CDR2 (germline): MNHEY, SMNVEV (reference sequence). Trimming cost V 3 bases and J 4 bases, with 15 bases left between them. In nucleotides, the CDR3 is TGTGCCAGCAGTTTCCGCCCACCCCCAGTCACTGAAGCTTTCTTT. It translates to CASSFRPPPVTEAFF.

The chain links TRBV4-1 to TRBJ1-5; D is undetermined. Per the germline V gene, CDR1 is MGHRA and CDR2 is YSYEKL. There are 14 residues in the CDR3. Trimming removed 4 bases from V and 5 bases from J, with 12 bases in between. The chain's CDR3 is CASSRDMEDQPQHF. The CDR3 DNA follows: TGCGCCAGCAGCCGAGACATGGAGGATCAGCCCCAGCATTTT.

This clone was detected once. The chain joins TRBV27 to TRBJ1-1; D call uncertain. CDR3 length: 14 residues. Germline V CDR1 and CDR2: MNHEY, SMNVEV (reference sequence). The V gene lost 8 bases and the J gene lost 1 base, with 14 bases spanning the gap. CDR3: CASGASGGNTEAFF. CDR3 sequence (DNA): TGTGCCAGCGGCGCCTCGGGAGGGAACACTGAAGCTTTCTTT.

V gene TRBV6-4 combines with J gene TRBJ1-2; no reliable D call. CDR1 is MRHNA and CDR2 is SNTAGT in the germline V gene. V lost 0 bases, J lost 7 bases, and 6 bases lay in between. CDR3 length: 12 residues. DNA of the CDR3: TGTGCCAGCAGTGACTCGGTGGGTGGCTACACCTTC. This codes for CASSDSVGGYTF.

V and J are TRBV30 and TRBJ2-2; D gene unclear. The CDR3 is 12 residues long. V lost 5 bases to trimming and J lost 2 bases, with 6 bases between them. Germline V lookup: CDR1 GTSNPN, CDR2 SVGIG (reference sequence). The CDR3 coding sequence is TGTGCCTGGCTGTTAAACACCGGGGAGCTGTTTTTT. It translates to CAWLLNTGELFF.

The rearrangement joins TRBV6-1 to TRBJ1-1; D unresolved. CDR3 size: 14 residues. CDR1 is MNHNS and CDR2 is SASEGT in the germline V gene. V lost 8 bases, J lost 8 bases, and 21 bases lay in between. CDR3 nucleotide sequence: TGTGCCAGCGGAATCCGAGGACGGCTTCTAGAAGCTTTCTTT. It specifies CASGIRGRLLEAFF.

CDR3 region: CASSLINVRGSPHNEQFF. In nucleotides, the CDR3 is TGTGCCAGCAGTTTAATAAACGTCCGGGGGAGCCCCCACAATGAGCAGTTCTTC. The chain recombines TRBV27 with TRBJ2-1; tentative D call: TRBD2 (6 bases). V lost 2 bases, J lost 5 bases, and 22 bases lay in between. Germline V gene data show CDR1 as MNHEY and CDR2 as SMNVEV (reference sequence). CDR3 size: 18 residues.

This chain links TRBV27 with TRBJ1-2; 12 nucleotides match TRBD1. V gave up 5 bases and J gave up 5 bases; unmatched junction bases: 6. The CDR3 extends over 15 amino acids. Germline CDR1 MNHEY, CDR2 SMNVEV (reference sequence). This chain's CDR3 is CASSTGQGAGYGYTF. The CDR3 DNA reads as TGTGCCAGCAGTACGGGACAGGGGGCTGGGTATGGCTACACCTTC.

The chain is built from TRBV27 and TRBJ2-1; D gene unclear. CDR1 and CDR2 from the germline V gene are MNHEY and SMNVEV (reference sequence). Trimming removed 4 bases from V and 6 bases from J, with 13 bases in between. CDR3 length equals 14 residues. CDR3 loop: CASSSLGPGNEQFF. The CDR3, as DNA: TGTGCCAGCAGTTCATTAGGACCCGGCAATGAGCAGTTCTTC.